This T cell receptor (beta chain) is from a study of blood T cell repertoires in COVID-19. Study details: COVID-19 samples collected from the United States, Italy and Spain covered acute and convalescent phases. In each case, the material was cDNA or gDNA derived from T cells, B-cell-depleted T cells, or PBMCs.

How the authors handled the data: Using reference gene primer amplification, nucleated cell counts were estimated. Here immunoSEQ multiplex PCR was the method, and the copy in TCRdb shows in-frame clones only, minus some. V, J and clone size were drawn from that table, and D and trimming were deduced from the DNA. Seen here are about 220,000 clones, more than 80% observed once, and the top ten hold about 4%. Germline-derived CDR1 and CDR2 are SGHTA and FQGTGA. The CDR3 contains 15 residues. The V end lost 1 base, the J end lost 1 base, and 10 bases lay between the germline ends. The sequencing sample was made of PBMCs or T cells enriched from blood (not recorded which). This clonotype was obtained from a woman between 40 and 50 years old with acute COVID-19. This chain uses TRBV7-3 with TRBJ2-5, with TRBD2 as a possible D gene (6 bases). The CDR3, as DNA: TGTGCCAGCAGCTTAAGGGGGGACTCCCAAGAGACCCAGTACTTC. Translating gives CASSLRGDSQETQYF.